Presented here are 28 T cell receptor beta chains from one specimen sequenced in a study of regulatory T cells in long-lasting Graves disease. Arm-PCR of CDR3 regions with iRepertoire HTBI primers generated TCR beta libraries. TCRdb independently ran MiXCR on the multiplex PCR reads; one entry per CDR3 protein. The repertoire holds 400,000 to 550,000 distinct CDR3 sequences, with about 15% as singletons. Sample time point: newly diagnosed GD, antithyroid drugs for less than 3 months. RNA from PBMCs was the source of the TCR library. The sample was also reused in another study, on T cells in Graves' hyperthyroidism and ophthalmopathy.

The specimen was peripheral blood mononuclear cells (PBMCs), collected at new diagnosis, from a patient treated with antithyroid drugs. Every receptor here comes from a woman aged 25 to 45 with Graves disease.

This chain uses TRBV29-1 with TRBJ2-2; D not resolved. V lost 3 bases and J lost 2, with 7 bases in between. There are 13 residues in the CDR3. Per the germline V gene, CDR1 is SQVTM and CDR2 is ANQGSEA. The CDR3 DNA sequence: TGCAGCGTTGATAACAGCAACACCGGGGAGCTGTTTTTT. It codes for CSVDNSNTGELFF.

J is TRBJ2-2 and V is TRBV5-1, with 8 bases matching TRBD2. The V gene's germline CDR1 is SGHRS and CDR2 YFSETQ. Germline trimming cut 2 bases from V and 5 bases from J; bases unmatched to any gene: 5. The CDR3 loop spans 15 amino acids. This CDR3 is CASSFVVAGTGELFF. Here the CDR3 DNA reads TGCGCCAGCAGCTTTGTGGTAGCGGGAACCGGGGAGCTGTTTTTT. The full variable domain, its missing parts supplied by reference TRBV5-1 and TRBJ2-2, is KAGVTQTPRYLIKTRGQQVTLSCSPISGHRSVSWYQQTPGQGLQFLFEYFSETQRNKGNFPGRFSGRQFSNSRSEMNVSTLELGDSALYLCASSFVVAGTGELFFGEGSRLTVL.

This clonotype was recorded once. This may come from a read error, since a much larger clone is one base off. V usage is TRBV5-1 and J usage is TRBJ1-2; D might be TRBD1 (5 bases). This CDR3 is 13 amino acids long. Germline V CDR1 and CDR2: SGHRS, YFSETQ. V was trimmed by 5 bases and J by 3 bases, leaving 11 bases between them. CDR3 sequence (DNA): TGCGCCAGCAGTGTAGGCAGGGACTATGGCTACACCTTC. Translation gives CASSVGRDYGYTF.

This chain uses TRBV2 with TRBJ1-2; D ambiguous. There are 12 residues in the CDR3. The V and J ends lost 7 bases and 6 bases respectively, with 12 bases between them. Germline CDR1 reads SNHLY; CDR2 reads FYNNEI. The CDR3 DNA sequence: TGTGCCAGCATCCGGCTCCGGAATGGCTACACCTTC. Residues: CASIRLRNGYTF.

This clonotype was picked up many times. This chain uses TRBV30 with TRBJ1-3; D unclear. The CDR3 runs 14 residues. Germline lookup yields CDR1 GTSNPN and CDR2 SVGIG (reference sequence). Trimming shortened V by 5 bases and J by 4 bases, and 15 bases separated the two germline ends. CDR3 coding DNA: TGTGCCTGGGGACGTGGGCCAGGCGGAAACACCATATATTTT. Translated: CAWGRGPGGNTIYF.

With respect to this clonotype: A much larger clone lies a single base off, so this may be a read error. The V and J genes are TRBV7-3 and TRBJ2-7, with D unclear. The length of the CDR3 is 13 residues. Trimming cost V 0 bases and J 5 bases, with 8 bases left between them. Germline loops: CDR1 SGHTA, CDR2 FQGTGA. The CDR3 bases are TGTGCCAGCAGCTTAACATCTGTCCACGAGCAGTACTTC. This encodes CASSLTSVHEQYF.

This clonotype was found many times. J is TRBJ2-2 and V is TRBV11-2, with 7 bases aligning to TRBD1. CDR1 is SGHAT, CDR2 FQNNGV, per germline. Unmatched junction bases numbered 15, after V lost 8 bases and J lost 6 bases. There are 16 residues in the CDR3. This CDR3 is CASSRPGQGVAGELFF. The CDR3 region has the DNA TGTGCCAGCTCCCGACCGGGTCAGGGGGTGGCCGGGGAGCTGTTTTTT.

The chain links TRBV9 to TRBJ2-7, with D possibly being TRBD2 (5 bases). Trimming left V 4 bases short and J 1 base short, with 12 bases between. The CDR3 runs to 14 residues. In germline, CDR1 is SGDLS, CDR2 YYNGEE. For the CDR3, the DNA is TGTGCCAGCAGCTCCCTGAGGGAATCCTACGAGCAGTACTTC. It codes for CASSSLRESYEQYF. The full variable domain, its missing parts supplied by reference TRBV9 and TRBJ2-7, is DSGVTQTPKHLITATGQRVTLRCSPRSGDLSVYWYQQSLDQGLQFLIQYYNGEERAKGNILERFSAQQFPDLHSELNLSSLELGDSALYFCASSSLRESYEQYFGPGTRLTVT.

This clonotype was counted many times. The gene calls are TRBV19 and TRBJ1-5; possibly TRBD1 for D (5 bases). CDR1 LNHDA and CDR2 SQIVND come from the germline V gene (reference sequence). The CDR3 runs to 15 residues. With 6 bases removed from V and 0 bases from J, the gap between germline ends came to 12 bases. The CDR3 region is CASSSGLLSNQPQHF. In nucleotides, the CDR3 is TGTGCCAGTAGCTCGGGACTCCTTAGCAATCAGCCCCAGCATTTT. The full variable domain, rest sourced from reference TRBV19 and TRBJ1-5, is DGGITQSPKYLFRKEGQNVTLSCEQNLNHDAMYWYRQDPGQGLRLIYYSQIVNDFQKGDIAEGYSVSREKKESFPLTVTSAQKNPTAFYLCASSSGLLSNQPQHFGDGTRLSIL.

This clonotype has a count of ten or more. The J gene is TRBJ2-1, the V gene TRBV29-1, with D unresolved. Germline-derived CDR1 and CDR2 are SQVTM and ANQGSEA. This CDR3 region has 13 residues. Trimming pared 4 bases from V and 0 bases from J, leaving 7 bases between. The CDR3 DNA is TGCAGCGTTGCAGAGAGCTCCTACAATGAGCAGTTCTTC. Its translation: CSVAESSYNEQFF.

This chain joins TRBV4-1 and TRBJ2-5; D possibly corresponds to TRBD2 (6 bases). In germline, CDR1 is MGHRA, CDR2 YSYEKL. V was cut by 3 bases and J by 1 base, with 21 bases left in between. The CDR3 consists of 18 residues. CDR3: CASSHTLGTGGFQETQYF. The DNA of the CDR3 is TGCGCCAGCAGCCATACCCTCGGGACTGGCGGATTCCAAGAGACCCAGTACTTC.

This clonotype has at least ten counts. J is TRBJ2-1 and V is TRBV6-2 or TRBV6-3; 10 nucleotides align to TRBD1. V lost 2 bases and J lost 8; bases outside the gene matches: 9. Germline loops: CDR1 MNHEY, CDR2 SVGEGT. CDR3 length: 16 residues. CDR3: CASSYRGTGVSDEQFF. Here the CDR3 DNA reads TGTGCCAGCAGTTACCGGGGGACAGGGGTATCGGATGAGCAGTTCTTC.

The chain couples TRBV9 to TRBJ2-7; TRBD2 aligns across 8 bases. This CDR3 is 17 amino acids long. After removal of 0 bases from V and 3 bases from J, the junction contained 11 bases not matched to a gene. The germline gives CDR1 SGDLS, CDR2 YYNGEE. Here the CDR3 reads CASSVGEWVAGFYEQYF. CDR3 nucleotide sequence: TGTGCCAGCAGCGTAGGAGAATGGGTAGCGGGGTTCTACGAGCAGTACTTC. Supplemented by reference TRBV9 and TRBJ2-7, the full variable domain reads DSGVTQTPKHLITATGQRVTLRCSPRSGDLSVYWYQQSLDQGLQFLIQYYNGEERAKGNILERFSAQQFPDLHSELNLSSLELGDSALYFCASSVGEWVAGFYEQYFGPGTRLTVT.

Here the CDR3 reads CASKVLRVIPSMTGELFF. In DNA form, the CDR3 reads TGTGCCAGTAAGGTATTACGGGTAATTCCCTCTATGACCGGGGAGCTGTTTTTT. The chain employs TRBV19 and TRBJ2-2; D unresolved. The germline gives CDR1 LNHDA, CDR2 SQIVND (reference sequence). V was shortened by 7 bases and J by 5 bases, with 26 bases between the two germline ends. The CDR3 totals 18 residues.

This clonotype was seen many times. The chain couples TRBV5-1 to TRBJ2-1; D possibly corresponds to TRBD2 (6 bases). This CDR3 has 14 residues. Trimming left V 0 bases short and J 4 bases short, with 8 bases between. From germline, CDR1 is SGHRS and CDR2 YFSETQ. As DNA, the CDR3 is TGCGCCAGCAGCTTGGGGGGGGAATACAATGAGCAGTTCTTC. Protein: CASSLGGEYNEQFF.

This clonotype was counted ten times or more. This rearrangement joins TRBV30 to TRBJ2-7, with a weak D call TRBD1 (6 bases). Trimming cost V 7 bases and J 6 bases, with 22 bases left between them. CDR3 length equals 14 residues. Germline assignment: CDR1 GTSNPN and CDR2 SVGIG (reference sequence). For the CDR3, the DNA is TGTGCCTCGTACAGGGTCCCAGAAACCCTCGAGCAGTACTTC. Translating it yields CASYRVPETLEQYF.

This chain uses TRBV19 with TRBJ1-2; no clear D gene. The V and J ends lost 6 bases and 7 bases respectively, with 9 bases between them. CDR1 and CDR2 (germline): LNHDA, SQIVND (reference sequence). This CDR3 is built from 11 residues. The CDR3: CASRGLVGYTF. Written as DNA, the CDR3 is TGTGCCAGTAGGGGGTTAGTTGGCTACACCTTC.

There are a few counts of this clonotype. This sequence joins TRBV4-2 and TRBJ2-7; 11 bases match TRBD2. V lost 0 bases, J lost 4 bases, and 8 bases stayed unmatched. Germline loops: CDR1 LGHNA, CDR2 YNFKEQ. This CDR3 has 17 residues. CDR3 DNA: TGTGCCAGCAGCCAAGACTCCCCAACTAGCGGGAGTTACGAGCAGTACTTC. This translates into CASSQDSPTSGSYEQYF.

This clonotype was counted at least ten times. This chain uses TRBV7-9 with TRBJ1-2, with D possibly matching TRBD1 (5 bases). In germline, CDR1 is SEHNR, CDR2 FQNEAQ (reference sequence). CDR3 length equals 13 residues. The V gene lost 2 bases and the J gene lost 6 bases, with 10 bases spanning the gap. The CDR3 spells CASSLFQGHGYTF. CDR3 nucleotide sequence: TGTGCCAGCAGCTTATTCCAGGGCCATGGCTACACCTTC. Variable domain in full (rest from reference TRBV7-9 and TRBJ1-2): DTGVSQNPRHKITKRGQNVTFRCDPISEHNRLYWYRQTLGQGPEFLTYFQNEAQLEKSRLLSDRFSAERPKGSFSTLEIQRTEQGDSAMYLCASSLFQGHGYTFGSGTRLTVV.

Ten or more counts support this clonotype. The rearrangement joins TRBV12-3 or TRBV12-4 to TRBJ1-2, with D possibly TRBD1 on 6 matching bases. This CDR3 is built from 15 residues. V lost 2 bases and J 4 bases, leaving 14 bases between the germline ends. The CDR3 here is CASSLSRGRTYGYTF. CDR3 DNA: TGTGCCAGCAGTTTAAGCAGGGGCAGAACCTATGGCTACACCTTC.

The DNA of the CDR3 is TGTGCCAGCAGCGAGCCGACAGGAACTAACTATGGCTACACCTTC. Its translation: CASSEPTGTNYGYTF. The chain is built from TRBV2 and TRBJ1-2; D is possibly TRBD1 (6 bases). Trimming removed 6 bases at V and 0 bases at J, with 14 bases between. Per the germline V gene, CDR1 is SNHLY and CDR2 is FYNNEI. CDR3 length equals 15 residues.

A remark on this clonotype: This may be a read error: a much more frequent sequence differs by one nucleotide. The rearrangement joins TRBV19 to TRBJ2-5; 10 bases line up with TRBD1. V gave up 8 bases and J gave up 3 bases; unmatched junction bases: 6. The CDR3 extends over 14 amino acids. Germline V lookup: CDR1 LNHDA, CDR2 SQIVND (reference sequence). The CDR3 loop is CASGTGQGKETQYF. The DNA of the CDR3 is TGTGCCAGTGGTACGGGACAGGGGAAAGAGACCCAGTACTTC.

The chain has TRBV5-1 and TRBJ1-1, with 9 bases lining up with TRBD1. With 6 bases clipped from V and 0 bases from J, the junction kept 9 bases outside the gene matches. Germline V lookup: CDR1 SGHRS, CDR2 YFSETQ. The CDR3 is 16 residues long. The CDR3 nucleotides read TGCGCCAGCATCCCAGGGACAGGGCTGATGAACACTGAAGCTTTCTTT. This encodes CASIPGTGLMNTEAFF. Complete variable domain (other parts from reference TRBV5-1 and TRBJ1-1): KAGVTQTPRYLIKTRGQQVTLSCSPISGHRSVSWYQQTPGQGLQFLFEYFSETQRNKGNFPGRFSGRQFSNSRSEMNVSTLELGDSALYLCASIPGTGLMNTEAFFGQGTRLTVV.

This clonotype was seen many times. The rearrangement joins TRBV20-1 to TRBJ2-6; D is ambiguous. The CDR3 is made up of 18 amino acids. The germline V gene has CDR1 DFQATT and CDR2 SNEGSKA (reference sequence). The V end was cut by 0 bases, the J end by 2 bases, with 17 bases between. CDR3 sequence reads: CSARDLEQLAAGANVLTF. The CDR3 region has the DNA TGCAGTGCTAGAGATCTCGAACAATTGGCGGCTGGGGCCAACGTCCTGACTTTC.

The sample holds many counts of this clonotype. DNA of the CDR3: TGTGCCAGCAGCGAGGATAGCGGGATCTACAATGAGCAGTTCTTC. Translation gives CASSEDSGIYNEQFF. The chain is built from TRBV9 and TRBJ2-1, with TRBD2 identical over 8 bases. This CDR3 contains 15 residues. With 3 bases clipped from V and 3 bases from J, the junction kept 5 bases outside the gene matches. CDR1 and CDR2 from the germline V gene are SGDLS and YYNGEE.

This clonotype was detected only a few times. The rearrangement links TRBV13 to TRBJ2-5; TRBD2 matches at 9 bases. Losses at the gene ends were 4 bases for V and 3 bases for J; bases not matched to a gene: 6. CDR3 length: 15 amino acids. CDR1 and CDR2 from the germline V gene are PRHDT and FYEKMQ (reference sequence). The CDR3 loop is CASSSRGGGEETQYF. DNA for the CDR3: TGTGCCAGCAGCTCCCGCGGGGGGGGGGAAGAGACCCAGTACTTC.

This chain joins TRBV20-1 and TRBJ2-3; D is unclear. There are 12 residues in the CDR3. V shed 4 bases and J shed 1 base, with 6 bases lying between them. Germline CDR1 is DFQATT and CDR2 is SNEGSKA (reference sequence). The CDR3 sequence: CSATAGTDTQYF. DNA of the CDR3: TGCAGTGCTACCGCGGGCACAGATACGCAGTATTTT.

This clonotype was counted ten times or more. The chain links TRBV7-3 to TRBJ2-5; a possible D gene is TRBD2 (5 bases). The V gene's germline CDR1 is SGHTA and CDR2 FQGTGA. CDR3 length equals 13 residues. Trimming stripped 5 bases from V and 5 bases from J, with 12 bases between. The CDR3 DNA is TGTGCCAGCAGCATACTAGACGGCGAGACCCAGTACTTC. As protein: CASSILDGETQYF. Together with reference TRBV7-3 and TRBJ2-5, the CDR3 gives the full variable domain: GAGVSQTPSNKVTEKGKYVELRCDPISGHTALYWYRQSLGQGPEFLIYFQGTGAADDSGLPNDRFFAVRPEGSVSTLKIQRTERGDSAVYLCASSILDGETQYFGPGTRLLVL.